This record looks at one T cell receptor beta chain sequence and its context. Sequenced by immunoSEQ multiplex PCR; TCRdb stores in-frame clones only, minus some. The sample has about 280,000 clones; about four fifths are singletons. The data were taken from a study of blood T cell repertoires in COVID-19. This CDR3 comprises 14 residues. The germline V gene has CDR1 LNHDA and CDR2 SQIVND (reference sequence). Trimming pared 8 bases from V and 3 bases from J, leaving 14 bases between. The J gene is TRBJ1-5, the V gene TRBV19; D is perhaps TRBD1 (6 bases). Sequencing was performed on PBMCs or T cells enriched from blood (not recorded which). This TCR was sampled from a middle-aged man who had been exposed to COVID-19. CDR3 loop: CASARDRFNQPQHF. In DNA, the CDR3 is TGTGCCAGTGCACGTGACAGGTTCAATCAGCCCCAGCATTTT.